This T cell receptor beta chain was documented in a study of T cell changes during pregnancy in multiple sclerosis. Libraries were prepared by immunoSEQ multiplex PCR; TCRdb keeps only in-frame clonotypes and omits some of them. The sample records about 42,000 clones, about nine tenths being singletons. Germline-derived CDR1 and CDR2 are SGHTA and FQGNSA. The junction had 6 bases not matched to a gene; V was cut back by 5 bases and J by 3 bases. There are 14 residues in the CDR3. The material sequenced was CD4+ T cells from peripheral blood mononuclear cells, taken after pregnancy. The chain has TRBV7-2 and TRBJ2-7, with 8 nucleotides matching TRBD2. The TCR was taken from a female donor in good health, enrolled as a control in a pregnancy study. The CDR3 DNA is TGTGCCAGCAGCCGAGCGGGAGAAGGCTACGAGCAGTACTTC. Residues: CASSRAGEGYEQYF.